This T cell receptor (beta chain) stems from a study of T cell repertoires in ileal Crohn's disease. This CDR3 has 13 amino acids. The germline CDR1 and CDR2 sequences are SGHRS and YFSETQ. V was pared by 9 bases and J by 2 bases, with 4 bases of the junction left unmatched. This clone was picked up a small number of times. Data came from immunoSEQ multiplex PCR; TCRdb stores just in-frame clones and leaves some out. This table has about 11,000 clones, roughly 76% appearing once. V usage is TRBV5-1 and J usage is TRBJ2-3; 9 positions agree with TRBD1. The sequencing input was ileal tissue. This sequence was found in an adult with Crohn's disease. The CDR3 DNA is TGCGCCACCGGGACAGGGTTCACAGATACGCAGTATTTT. It specifies CATGTGFTDTQYF.